This section outlines one T cell receptor (beta chain) sequence together with its context. This clonotype has just a few counts. There is no known antigen for this receptor. No much larger clone is present one base from it, and per-base qualities are unavailable. Sequences MNHNY (CDR1) and SVGAGI (CDR2) are obtained from the germline V gene (reference sequence). V ends up 0 bases short and J 9 bases short, with an unmatched junction base count of 7. Including the terminal cysteine and phenylalanine, the CDR3 comprises 15 residues. The only DNA kept is the CDR3, 45 bases in frame from the first base. The library was generated by 5' RACE. Instrument on record: NextSeq 500. Unique molecular identifiers were attached to individual cDNA molecules in the TCR library protocol so that sequencing error and PCR bias could be corrected. Sequencing covered both TCR alpha and beta chains, and within each sample the abundances of alpha and beta sequences were tightly co-correlated. On the study's bioinformatics: Decombinator V4 was used to annotate TCR sequences for V gene, J gene and CDR3. Expanded TCRs were defined as changing significantly between any two time points under a Poisson model with p below 0.0001. TCR abundances were normalised to the total number of TCRs sequenced per sample and were expressed as counts per million. MAIT TCRs were defined by TRAV1-2 paired with TRAJ12, TRAJ20 or TRAJ33, and iNKT TCRs by TRAV10 paired with TRAJ18. A search of VDJdb, accessed on 1 November 2021, was run for TCRs annotated to CMV, EBV and SARS-CoV-2, with TCRs annotated for multiple antigens excluded. Clones were called with MiXCR by TCRdb after fastp trimmed the public reads at Q25, and only in-frame beta chains were retained. Here each entry gathers all rows of one CDR3 protein and keeps the most common genes and DNA. These V and J calls derive from TCRdb rather than the authors' analysis. The sample table holds some 82,000 distinct CDR3 sequences, of which 6% to 7% were seen once. Just under 8% of the sample is taken by the ten largest.

The data originate from a study of early T cells in non-severe SARS-CoV-2 infection (dated by TCRdb to the early 2020s). General notes on the study: Because TCR sequencing relied on bulk RNA taken from unsorted whole blood, pairing of alpha and beta chains was not possible.

What the research found in general, with its limitations: VDJdb matching was skewed toward anti-spike CD8 responses, so virus-specific expansions were likely underestimated and private and CD4 specificities were missed.

Set within a cohort of healthcare workers in London, UK, this nested case-control study involved weekly PCR testing of nasopharyngeal swabs along with blood sampling. Between 23 and 31 March 2020, the week of the UK lockdown, healthcare workers were enrolled and then followed up weekly for as long as 16 weeks. The chain uses TRBV6-6 and TRBJ1-5, with 8 bases aligning to TRBD1. Sequenced: whole blood. The receptor was derived from an adult who was a healthcare worker with PCR-confirmed SARS-CoV-2 infection or an uninfected control (not recorded which). The CDR3 region: CASSYSWDRRRPQHF. The nucleotide sequence is given as TGTGCCAGCAGTTACTCGTGGGACAGGCGAAGGCCCCAGCATTTT.